This T cell receptor beta chain is from a study of blood T cells in healthy people across ages. Primers used in a second PCR of about 7 to 12 cycles were a sample-barcoded 5' primer and a J-beta primer mix. A single record per CDR3 protein comes from TCRdb applying MiXCR to the 5' RACE reads. The repertoire includes hundreds of thousands of distinct CDR3 sequences, under 65% of them detected once, and 30% to 40% sits in the top ten. The germline V gene has CDR1 SEHNR and CDR2 FQNEAQ (reference sequence). V lost 4 bases and J lost 5; bases outside the gene matches: 8. The CDR3 spans 15 residues. Material: blood. The chain has TRBV7-9 and TRBJ2-3, with 8 bases lining up with TRBD2. The receptor comes from a man aged 60 to 75 in good health. The CDR3 sequence is CASSSHGGALDTQYF. DNA of the CDR3: TGTGCCAGCAGCTCCCACGGGGGGGCCTTAGATACGCAGTATTTT.